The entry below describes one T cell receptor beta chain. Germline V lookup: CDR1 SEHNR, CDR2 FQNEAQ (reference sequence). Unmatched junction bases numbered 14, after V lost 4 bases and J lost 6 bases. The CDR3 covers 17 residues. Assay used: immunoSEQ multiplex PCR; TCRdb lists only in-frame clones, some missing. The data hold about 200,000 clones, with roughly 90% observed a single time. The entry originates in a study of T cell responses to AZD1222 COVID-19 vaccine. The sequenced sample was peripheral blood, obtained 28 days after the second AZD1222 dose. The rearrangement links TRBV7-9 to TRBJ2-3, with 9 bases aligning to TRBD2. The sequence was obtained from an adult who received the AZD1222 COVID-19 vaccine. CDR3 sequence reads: CASSSTKGGRALDTQYF. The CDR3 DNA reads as TGTGCCAGCAGCTCAACGAAAGGCGGGAGGGCCCTGGATACGCAGTATTTT.